Shown below are 18 T cell receptor beta chains from a single sample sequenced in a study of Ad26.COV2.S vaccination and SARS-CoV-2 variants. Treatment described: approximately 18 received Ad26.COV2.S at low or high dose, single or two shots; roughly 5 received placebo; per-sample allocation not given. Each sample was drawn 63 days after the first injection (of vaccine or placebo). The table came from immunoSEQ multiplex PCR; TCRdb's copy has only in-frame clones and leaves some out. Of about 350,000 clones listed, 70% to 90% are singletons. Sequences were derived from peripheral blood, sampled in a trial of Ad26.COV2.S vaccine versus placebo. Receptors were obtained from a person aged 18-65 years who received the Ad26.COV2.S COVID-19 vaccine or a placebo.

In this sample, this clone turned up once. This sequence joins TRBV29-1 and TRBJ2-2; D perhaps matches TRBD1 (6 bases). Germline-derived CDR1 and CDR2 are SQVTM and ANQGSEA. Deletions cut 7 bases from V and 5 bases from J, with 23 bases between. The CDR3 covers 16 residues. In DNA, the CDR3 is TGCAGCGCCGAACAGAGGGGGATTGGTGGGACCGGGGAGCTGTTTTTT. This translates into CSAEQRGIGGTGELFF.

This clone was picked up a small number of times. The genes are TRBV5-4 and TRBJ2-2; D gene unclear. The CDR3 contains 12 residues. CDR1 and CDR2 (germline): SGHNT, YYREEE (reference sequence). Trimming took off 10 bases at V and 3 bases at J, with 10 bases between the two ends. CDR3 amino acids: CAVRRDTGELFF. CDR3 coding DNA: TGTGCCGTTCGTAGGGACACCGGGGAGCTGTTTTTT.

The chain links TRBV6-2 or TRBV6-3 to TRBJ1-5; the D gene is possibly TRBD1 (5 bases). V lost 2 bases and J lost 8, with 16 bases in between. The germline V gene encodes CDR1 MNHEY and CDR2 SVGEGT. The CDR3 runs to 15 residues. CDR3 region: CASSYHGFLREPQHF. The CDR3 region has the DNA TGTGCCAGCAGTTACCATGGGTTCCTCAGGGAGCCCCAGCATTTT.

This clone came up a few times. This chain connects TRBV9 to TRBJ2-1; TRBD1 might be the D (5 bases). Germline CDR1 SGDLS, CDR2 YYNGEE. There are 15 residues in the CDR3. Trimming left V 1 base short and J 4 bases short, with 12 bases between. Here the CDR3 DNA reads TGTGCCAGCAGCGTATCAGGGAACGGATACAATGAGCAGTTCTTC. Encoded protein: CASSVSGNGYNEQFF. Combining the CDR3 with reference TRBV9 and TRBJ2-1 gives the whole variable domain DSGVTQTPKHLITATGQRVTLRCSPRSGDLSVYWYQQSLDQGLQFLIQYYNGEERAKGNILERFSAQQFPDLHSELNLSSLELGDSALYFCASSVSGNGYNEQFFGPGTRLTVL.

The rearrangement links TRBV4-1 to TRBJ2-2, with D perhaps TRBD2 (6 bases). This CDR3 has 15 amino acids. V dropped 0 bases and J dropped 5 bases, with 10 bases sitting between them. The germline V gene encodes CDR1 MGHRA and CDR2 YSYEKL. The CDR3 spells CASSQDPAGTGELFF. The CDR3 nucleotides read TGCGCCAGCAGCCAAGATCCGGCGGGAACCGGGGAGCTGTTTTTT.

The CDR3 protein is CASSDGGGGFNEQYF. Written as DNA, the CDR3 is TGTGCCAGCAGTGACGGAGGGGGCGGTTTCAACGAGCAGTACTTC. The chain joins TRBV6-1 to TRBJ2-7, with TRBD1 as a possible D gene (7 bases). Germline V gene data show CDR1 as MNHNS and CDR2 as SASEGT. V lost 3 bases and J lost 5, with 17 bases in between. This CDR3 has 15 amino acids.

The chain uses TRBV4-1 and TRBJ2-3; 8 bases agree with TRBD1. The CDR3 is 15 residues long. Unmatched junction bases numbered 1, after V lost 2 bases and J lost 0 bases. Germline loops: CDR1 MGHRA, CDR2 YSYEKL. Here the CDR3 DNA reads TGCGCCAGCAGCCAACAGGGGGCTAGCACAGATACGCAGTATTTT. Its protein product is CASSQQGASTDTQYF.

The chain uses TRBV5-1 and TRBJ1-4; 9 positions match TRBD1. CDR1 is SGHRS, CDR2 YFSETQ, per germline. CDR3 length equals 17 residues. Trimming at V came to 0 bases and at J to 8 bases, leaving 11 bases not matched to a gene. The CDR3 DNA sequence: TGCGCCAGCAGCTTGGGGAAGCCACAGGGGGCGATCGAAAAACTGTTTTTT. This translates into CASSLGKPQGAIEKLFF.

The V and J genes are TRBV3-1 (or the pseudogene TRBV3-2) and TRBJ1-1; D is unresolved. Trimming took off 4 bases at V and 4 bases at J, with 10 bases between the two ends. Germline CDR1 reads LGHDT; CDR2 reads YNNKEL (reference sequence). The CDR3 is 13 amino acids. CDR3 coding DNA: TGTGCCAGCAGCCCTGCTTGGGGCACTGAAGCTTTCTTT. This translates into CASSPAWGTEAFF.

This clone was picked up one time. The chain recombines TRBV15 with TRBJ2-7; TRBD1 or TRBD2 may be the D gene (7 bases each). The V and J ends lost 4 bases and 4 bases respectively, with 14 bases between them. From germline, CDR1 is LNHNV and CDR2 YYDKDF (reference sequence). The CDR3 runs to 14 residues. The DNA for the CDR3 is TGTGCCACCAGCACTCAGGGGGAGGGGTACGAGCAGTACTTC. This codes for CATSTQGEGYEQYF.

The rearrangement joins TRBV2 to TRBJ2-5; D unresolved. The ends were cut back, 1 base at V and 5 bases at J, with 8 bases in the middle. This CDR3 contains 13 residues. Germline V gene sequence: CDR1 SNHLY, CDR2 FYNNEI. The CDR3 is CASSEVELETQYF. CDR3 nucleotide sequence: TGTGCCAGCAGTGAAGTGGAGCTTGAGACCCAGTACTTC.

This chain connects TRBV5-1 to TRBJ2-5; D uncertain. There are 14 residues in the CDR3. V was pared by 4 bases and J by 5 bases, with 15 bases between. Germline V CDR1 and CDR2: SGHRS, YFSETQ. CDR3 nucleotide sequence: TGCGCCAGCAGCCTAATGGGTAGTTTGGAGACCCAGTACTTC. Amino acids: CASSLMGSLETQYF.

Only a few counts were recorded for this clone. V and J are TRBV4-3 and TRBJ1-5; TRBD1 might be the D (5 bases). Deletions cut 0 bases from V and 7 bases from J, with 13 bases between. The CDR3 is made up of 15 amino acids. The germline CDR1 and CDR2 sequences are LGHNA and YSLEER. CDR3 bases: TGCGCCAGCAGCCAAGATTGGAGGGGTGGGCAGCCCCAGCATTTT. This translates into CASSQDWRGGQPQHF.

The chain is built from TRBV7-6 and TRBJ1-1; 9 bases are shared with TRBD1. V trimming: 2 bases; J trimming: 6 bases; junction bases outside the gene matches: 13. The germline V gene has CDR1 SGHVS and CDR2 FNYEAQ. CDR3 length: 17 amino acids. This CDR3 is CASSLMGQGRMGAEAFF. The CDR3 DNA sequence: TGTGCCAGCAGCTTAATGGGACAGGGCCGAATGGGGGCTGAAGCTTTCTTT.

The V call is TRBV20-1, the J call TRBJ2-7; TRBD1 is a possible D gene (5 bases). Germline CDR1 is DFQATT and CDR2 is SNEGSKA (reference sequence). The CDR3 covers 11 residues. V shed 6 bases and J shed 4 bases, with 10 bases lying between them. CDR3 region: CSATDRYEQYF. The CDR3 DNA reads TGCAGTGCCACAGACAGATACGAGCAGTACTTC.

This chain links TRBV10-3 with TRBJ2-3, with D possibly being TRBD1 (6 bases). V lost 8 bases and J lost 2, with 11 bases in between. Germline CDR1 ENHRY, CDR2 SYGVKD. CDR3 size: 13 residues. Written as DNA, the CDR3 is TGTGCCATCCGGGACAAATCCACAGATACGCAGTATTTT. Its translation is CAIRDKSTDTQYF.

The gene calls are TRBV6-5 and TRBJ1-5; D not certain. Germline CDR1 and CDR2: MNHEY and SVGAGI. Trimming stripped 2 bases from V and 5 bases from J, with 4 bases between. The CDR3 totals 12 residues. CDR3 protein: CASSYGDQPQHF. The CDR3 bases are TGTGCCAGCAGTTACGGGGATCAGCCCCAGCATTTT.

The chain has TRBV28 and TRBJ2-2, with D unclear. This CDR3 has 16 amino acids. The V gene lost 5 bases and the J gene lost 1 base, with 14 bases spanning the gap. Germline CDR1 is MDHEN and CDR2 is SYDVKM. The CDR3 protein is CASSPWGSVNTGELFF. In nucleotides, the CDR3 is TGTGCCAGCAGTCCCTGGGGATCCGTGAACACCGGGGAGCTGTTTTTT. The full variable domain, its missing parts supplied by reference TRBV28 and TRBJ2-2, is DVKVTQSSRYLVKRTGEKVFLECVQDMDHENMFWYRQDPGLGLRLIYFSYDVKMKEKGDIPEGYSVSREKKERFSLILESASTNQTSMYLCASSPWGSVNTGELFFGEGSRLTVL.